This is a list of T cell receptor beta chains from one sample in a study of blood T cells in healthy people across ages. TCRdb independently ran MiXCR on the 5' RACE reads; one entry per CDR3 protein. The table lists about 1.8 million distinct CDR3 sequences, roughly 52% of them singletons. Sequenced: blood. The receptors were gathered from a woman aged 40-49 years in good health. Both conserved end residues are trimmed from each CDR3. The D gene is left open where the match is weak. Where a row states a size, it is once, few, many or the class of an expanded clone; other rows omit it.

TRBJ2-7,TRBV5-1,.,TRBD1,ASSLDRQGVGEQY
TRBJ2-6,TRBV5-1,.,.,ASSSTTGISGANVLT
TRBJ2-3,TRBV12-3/TRBV12-4,once,.,ASSSAGRILTDTQY
TRBJ2-3,TRBV15,.,TRBD2,ATSRETPTSGGGGTQY
TRBJ2-1,TRBV18,.,.,ASSTSGTMAF
TRBJ2-1,TRBV24-1,.,.,ATSDALTGIRSYNEQF
TRBJ2-7,TRBV11-2,.,.,ASSPDLGEQY
TRBJ1-5,TRBV10-2,.,.,ASSDVDRSNQPQH
TRBJ2-1,TRBV11-2,few,TRBD2,ASSLVATSGSYNEQF
TRBJ1-2,TRBV20-1,few,.,SARAANYGYT
TRBJ2-1,TRBV5-1,few,.,ASRLKGYNEQF
TRBJ1-1,TRBV27,once,.,ASSFRQNTEAF
TRBJ1-2,TRBV29-1,few,TRBD1,SVEGGGSNGYT
.,TRBV12-3/TRBV12-4,few,.,ASRQTGFGETQY
TRBJ1-4,TRBV29-1,.,.,SVAGGIAEKLF
TRBJ2-6,TRBV28,.,.,ASSLSPGHSNSGANVLT
TRBJ2-1,TRBV11-2,few,.,ASSSGVNEQF
TRBJ2-1,TRBV5-6,once,TRBD2,ASTGAGGRSWNEQF
TRBJ2-5,TRBV10-2,few,TRBD2,ASSDTSGGLGEQY
TRBJ2-3,TRBV7-3,.,TRBD2,ASSEGLAGRLTDTQY
TRBJ2-5,TRBV29-1,.,.,SVEGRNQETQY
TRBJ1-2,TRBV6-6,few,.,ASSFAEQSYGYT
TRBJ1-4,TRBV4-1,.,.,ASSQEFPAATNEKLF
TRBJ2-3,TRBV20-1,.,.,SASMMALDTQY
TRBJ2-1,TRBV5-1,.,.,ASNDRRGGNEQF
TRBJ2-7,TRBV5-1,many,TRBD1,ASSLSGDRGSYEQY
.,TRBV10-3,few,.,AISESSVGETQY
TRBJ2-5,TRBV6-6,few,.,ASSYFVSETQY
TRBJ2-5,TRBV12-3/TRBV12-4,.,TRBD2,AGTGLAGGETQY
TRBJ2-2,TRBV11-2,.,.,ASSPAEYWGTGELF
TRBJ2-5,TRBV6-5,.,.,ASSFETDDPKSTQY
TRBJ2-5,TRBV20-1,few,.,SGEGGQETQY
TRBJ2-3,TRBV4-1,.,TRBD1,ASSLGQTNTDTQY
TRBJ2-7,TRBV4-3,.,TRBD2,ASSQDFWGTSGGAYEQY
TRBJ1-2,TRBV25-1,few,.,ASSGINYGYT
TRBJ1-4,TRBV6-5,.,.,ACRRGINEKLF
TRBJ1-2,TRBV6-2/TRBV6-3,.,.,ASSYRNYGYT
TRBJ1-1,TRBV20-1,.,.,SAPGQGPLNTEAF
TRBJ2-5,TRBV20-1,.,.,SASTVQETQY
TRBJ2-1,TRBV9,.,TRBD2,ASSSRGGDSYNEQF
TRBJ1-5,TRBV12-3/TRBV12-4,.,TRBD1,ASSIDRAQNQPQH
TRBJ2-7,TRBV29-1,few,TRBD1,SVEGGQASYEQY
TRBJ2-1,TRBV6-1,.,TRBD2,ASRPASGGAVGSYNEQF
TRBJ2-3,TRBV7-2,.,.,ASRAQPTDTQY
TRBJ1-1,TRBV4-2,few,.,ASSRSGGDYTEAF
TRBJ2-3,TRBV4-1,.,.,ASSQSNWDTQY
TRBJ2-1,TRBV7-2,.,.,ASSLGDNRGQF
TRBJ1-2,TRBV6-1,.,TRBD1,ASSEALGGGGYGYT
.,TRBV21-1,.,.,ASPLRDRVSEQY
.,TRBV6-2/TRBV6-3,few,TRBD1,ASSYSSGQPYEQY
TRBJ1-2,TRBV4-1,.,.,ASSQLRRDFYGYT
TRBJ1-4,TRBV6-6,.,.,ASRGGRSNEKLF
.,TRBV5-1,.,.,ASSLGQETGEQY